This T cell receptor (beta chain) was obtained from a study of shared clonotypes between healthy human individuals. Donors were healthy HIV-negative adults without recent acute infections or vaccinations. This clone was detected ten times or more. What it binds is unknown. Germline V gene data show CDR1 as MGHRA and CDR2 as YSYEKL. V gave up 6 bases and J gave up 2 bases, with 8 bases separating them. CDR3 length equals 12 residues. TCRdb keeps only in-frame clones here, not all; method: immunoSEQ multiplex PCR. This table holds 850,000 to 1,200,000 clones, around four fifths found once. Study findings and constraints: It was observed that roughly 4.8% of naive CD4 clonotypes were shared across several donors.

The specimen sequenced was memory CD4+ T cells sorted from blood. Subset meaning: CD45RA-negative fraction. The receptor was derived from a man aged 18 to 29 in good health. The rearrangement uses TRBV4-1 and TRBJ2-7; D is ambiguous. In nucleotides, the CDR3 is TGCGCCAGCAGGAGCACCACCTACGAGCAGTACTTC. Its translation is CASRSTTYEQYF.